This entry features one T cell receptor beta chain sequence. This sample is drawn from a study of T cell changes during pregnancy in multiple sclerosis. The CDR3 runs 14 residues. In germline, CDR1 is MNHNY, CDR2 SVGAGI (reference sequence). V dropped 5 bases and J dropped 6 bases, with 14 bases sitting between them. Only in-frame clones appear in the TCRdb table, and some are missing; sequencing was by immunoSEQ multiplex PCR. The sample shows 66,000 or so clones, 85% to 90% of them seen only once. The source was peripheral blood, collected in the first trimester of pregnancy. The source is a female donor in good health, enrolled as a control in a pregnancy study. V usage is TRBV6-6 and J usage is TRBJ2-4, with a tentative D call TRBD2 (5 bases). CDR3 sequence reads: CASSAGPSGNIQYF. The CDR3 DNA sequence: TGTGCCAGCAGTGCCGGGCCCAGCGGAAACATTCAGTACTTC.